In this sample, the clone carrying this T cell receptor (beta chain) turned up a few times. Antigen: not known. Sequencing of cultured CD4+ T cell DNA used the Oncomine TCR Beta short-read assay. One entry per CDR3 protein, called by TCRdb with MiXCR from the PCR reads. The sample has some 11,000 distinct CDR3 sequences; 41% are singletons. The sample's treatment: roughly 10-day PBMC culture with coronavirus spike peptide pools or control peptides (ViraFEST assay). Germline V gene sequence: CDR1 SEHNR, CDR2 FQNEAQ (reference sequence). Deletions cut 1 base from V and 7 bases from J, with 14 bases between. The CDR3 extends over 15 amino acids. The data stem from a study of vaccination and CD4 T cells after COVID-19.

The sequence was collected from a human donor who had recovered from COVID-19. Sample: CD4+ T cells from blood, cultured in vitro. The chain carries TRBV7-9 and TRBJ1-5; D perhaps matches TRBD1 (5 bases). CDR3 nucleotides: TGTGCCAGCAGCTTAGGGGGAGGGGTTCGGCAGCCCCAGCATTTT. The encoded protein is CASSLGGGVRQPQHF. Full variable domain (rest looked up from reference TRBV7-9 and TRBJ1-5): DTGVSQNPRHKITKRGQNVTFRCDPISEHNRLYWYRQTLGQGPEFLTYFQNEAQLEKSRLLSDRFSAERPKGSFSTLEIQRTEQGDSAMYLCASSLGGGVRQPQHFGDGTRLSIL.